The text below deals with one T cell receptor (beta chain). What it binds is unknown. This sample stems from a study of relationships among human T cell subsets. Broader study findings: Over 55% of CD8+ cytotoxic sequences came from clones with over 100 reads. Some CD4+CD8+ double-positive cells may remain after bead sorting. Substantial CDR3 sharing among Th1, Th2 and regulatory cells suggested stochastic fate choice.

The T cell receptor alpha and beta CDR3 regions were amplified from mRNA by semiquantitative ARM-PCR. Tagged nested gene-specific primers were used first, then communal superprimers amplified exponentially. TCRdb recomputed calls from the multiplex PCR reads with MiXCR, one row per CDR3 protein. The sample records 3,000 to 5,000 distinct CDR3 sequences, about 53% being singletons. V was trimmed by 2 bases and J by 11 bases, leaving 10 bases between them. CDR1 is DFQATT, CDR2 SNEGSKA, per germline (reference sequence). The CDR3 loop spans 11 amino acids. CD4+CD25-CD294+ Th2 cells were bead-selected for CD294 once CD4+CD56+ natural killer T cells were depleted. Magnetic beads coated with subset-specific antibodies isolated the T cell subsets.

J is TRBJ2-1 and V is TRBV20-1; D perhaps matches TRBD2 (6 bases). The TCR comes from a man aged 35-49 years in good health. The sample comprised CD4+ Th2 cells sorted from blood. In nucleotides, the CDR3 is TGCAGTGCTAGATCCGGGACTCAGCAGTTCTTC. This encodes CSARSGTQQFF.